A single sample gave rise to the 26 T cell receptor beta chains below, sequenced in a study of technical replicates of blood from a handful of donors. The protocol was immunoSEQ multiplex PCR, while the TCRdb copy is restricted to in-frame clones and leaves out a portion. The sample contains around 50,000 clones, approximately 94% of which appear only once. Sequenced material: T cells isolated from PBMCs. The receptors shown here come from a human donor in good health.

This sequence joins TRBV15 and TRBJ1-1; TRBD1 might be the D (6 bases). The germline gives CDR1 LNHNV, CDR2 YYDKDF (reference sequence). V lost 3 bases and J lost 4, with 12 bases in between. This CDR3 spans 14 amino acids. This CDR3 reads CATSSTSGATEAFF. DNA for the CDR3: TGTGCCACCAGCAGTACTTCAGGGGCCACTGAAGCTTTCTTT.

The chain is built from TRBV4-1 and TRBJ2-1, with a tentative D call TRBD1 (5 bases). V lost 4 bases and J 7 bases, leaving 17 bases between the germline ends. Germline-derived CDR1 and CDR2 are MGHRA and YSYEKL. This CDR3 has 15 residues. The CDR3 here is CASSLLGVGFNEQFF. The CDR3 DNA reads TGCGCCAGCAGCCTCCTAGGGGTGGGTTTTAATGAGCAGTTCTTC.

The CDR3 loop reads CASSPTASGYTF. CDR3 in DNA: TGTGCCAGCAGCCCCACCGCGAGCGGCTACACCTTC. The chain couples TRBV5-4 to TRBJ1-2; the D is unclear. The CDR3 has 12 amino acids. V was cut by 4 bases and J by 8 bases, with 12 bases left in between. Germline CDR1 reads SGHNT; CDR2 reads YYREEE (reference sequence).

The chain has TRBV5-6 and TRBJ1-3; 8 nucleotides align to TRBD1. V lost 4 bases, J lost 4 bases, and 4 bases stayed unmatched. Germline lookup yields CDR1 SGHDT and CDR2 YYEEEE. This CDR3 region has 14 residues. CDR3 sequence (DNA): TGTGCCAGCAGCCCCAGGGGGCGAGGAAACACCATATATTTT. It codes for CASSPRGRGNTIYF.

The chain combines TRBV19 with TRBJ2-1, with D perhaps matching TRBD1 (5 bases). CDR1 and CDR2 from the germline V gene are LNHDA and SQIVND (reference sequence). This CDR3 comprises 12 residues. The V end lost 5 bases, the J end lost 6 bases, and 8 bases lay between the germline ends. CDR3 sequence: CASSATANEQFF. DNA for the CDR3: TGTGCCAGTAGTGCGACAGCCAATGAGCAGTTCTTC. The variable domain in full, completed from reference TRBV19 and TRBJ2-1, reads DGGITQSPKYLFRKEGQNVTLSCEQNLNHDAMYWYRQDPGQGLRLIYYSQIVNDFQKGDIAEGYSVSREKKESFPLTVTSAQKNPTAFYLCASSATANEQFFGPGTRLTVL.

The CDR3 sequence: CASSYVGDWNNEQFF. CDR3 bases: TGTGCCAGCAGTTACGTAGGGGACTGGAACAATGAGCAGTTCTTC. The chain combines TRBV6-5 with TRBJ2-1, with a possible D match to TRBD2 (6 bases). Germline CDR1 MNHEY, CDR2 SVGAGI. The CDR3 is made up of 15 amino acids. Trimming shortened V by 2 bases and J by 5 bases, and 13 bases separated the two germline ends.

The rearrangement uses TRBV6-6 and TRBJ1-1; TRBD1 matches at 7 bases. Germline V gene lookup returns CDR1 MNHNY and CDR2 SVGAGI (reference sequence). The trim removed 2 bases at V and 0 bases at J, leaving 6 bases unmatched. There are 16 residues in the CDR3. The CDR3 region has the DNA TGTGCCAGCAGTTACCACGGGACAGTTATGAACACTGAAGCTTTCTTT. Protein: CASSYHGTVMNTEAFF.

V usage is TRBV6-6 and J usage is TRBJ1-4, with unresolved D. The CDR3 runs to 13 residues. V lost 6 bases to trimming and J lost 8 bases, with 13 bases between them. CDR1 MNHNY and CDR2 SVGAGI come from the germline V gene (reference sequence). The CDR3 sequence: CASRDTQQEKLFF. The CDR3 DNA sequence: TGTGCCAGCAGGGATACACAGCAGGAAAAACTGTTTTTT.

The V and J genes are TRBV4-3 and TRBJ2-3; the match to TRBD2 covers 8 bases. Germline V lookup: CDR1 LGHNA, CDR2 YSLEER. The CDR3 runs to 18 residues. With 0 bases clipped from V and 2 bases from J, the junction kept 10 bases outside the gene matches. The CDR3 DNA follows: TGCGCCAGCAGCCAAGATCGGCTAGCGGGCCCCTACACAGATACGCAGTATTTT. It translates to CASSQDRLAGPYTDTQYF.

The gene calls are TRBV6-5 and TRBJ1-6; D is undetermined. With 6 bases removed from V and 4 bases from J, the gap between germline ends came to 10 bases. The CDR3 has 14 residues. CDR1 and CDR2 (germline): MNHEY, SVGAGI. CDR3 sequence (DNA): TGTGCCAGCAGCAATAACGGGTATAATTCACCCCTCCACTTT. It translates to CASSNNGYNSPLHF.

The chain combines TRBV9 with TRBJ2-7; 7 bases map to TRBD1. Looked up from germline, CDR1 is SGDLS and CDR2 is YYNGEE. The CDR3 contains 14 residues. The junction had 3 bases not matched to a gene; V was cut back by 3 bases and J by 0 bases. CDR3 loop: CASSGDSFSYEQYF. CDR3 in DNA: TGTGCCAGCAGCGGGGACAGCTTCTCCTACGAGCAGTACTTC.

The V gene is TRBV29-1, the J gene TRBJ2-1; weak D call: TRBD2 (6 bases). Per the germline V gene, CDR1 is SQVTM and CDR2 is ANQGSEA. The CDR3 is 14 amino acids. The V gene lost 7 bases and the J gene lost 5 bases, with 18 bases spanning the gap. CDR3 bases: TGCAGCGCCAGGGCTACTAGCACTAACAATGAGCAGTTCTTC. It is translated as CSARATSTNNEQFF.

The CDR3 bases are TGTGCCAGCAGCCAAGTAAGGGACAGGGGCGGCAATGAGCAGTTCTTC. Translation: CASSQVRDRGGNEQFF. The rearrangement joins TRBV4-2 to TRBJ2-1, with 10 bases matching TRBD1. The CDR3 contains 16 residues. V was clipped by 1 base and J by 6 bases; unmatched bases: 6. CDR1 is LGHNA and CDR2 is YNFKEQ in the germline V gene.

The V gene is TRBV21-1, the J gene TRBJ1-2. TRBV21-1 is a recognized pseudogene. The CDR3 loop spans 14 amino acids. The CDR3 DNA follows: TGTGCCAGCAGCAAAGAGGAGGGTCGCTATGGCTACACCTTC. This sequence encodes CASSKEEGRYGYTF.

This clone was counted a single time. V usage is TRBV7-2 and J usage is TRBJ1-2; TRBD1 is a possible D gene (6 bases). Looked up from germline, CDR1 is SGHTA and CDR2 is FQGNSA. The V end lost 5 bases, the J end lost 4 bases, and 20 bases lay between the germline ends. This CDR3 is built from 16 residues. This CDR3 is CASSTHRDPPLYGYTF. The CDR3 bases are TGTGCCAGCAGCACCCACAGGGACCCGCCGCTCTATGGCTACACCTTC.

This chain connects TRBV9 to TRBJ1-1, with D unresolved. V was shortened by 6 bases and J by 4 bases, with 16 bases between the two germline ends. In germline, CDR1 is SGDLS, CDR2 YYNGEE. The CDR3 spans 14 residues. CDR3 DNA sequence: TGTGCCAGCACAAAACTCGGTGTGTCCACTGAAGCTTTCTTT. Translation: CASTKLGVSTEAFF.

The chain links TRBV30 to TRBJ1-5; no clear D gene. The CDR3 is made up of 14 amino acids. Germline lookup yields CDR1 GTSNPN and CDR2 SVGIG (reference sequence). V lost 1 base and J 5 bases, leaving 12 bases between the germline ends. The CDR3 is CAWSGPLKYQPQHF. Here the CDR3 DNA reads TGTGCCTGGAGTGGGCCGTTAAAATATCAGCCCCAGCATTTT.

This clone appeared a few times. The chain combines TRBV4-1 with TRBJ1-4, with 7 bases aligning to TRBD1. Germline CDR1 reads MGHRA; CDR2 reads YSYEKL. V was pared by 3 bases and J by 6 bases, with 10 bases of the junction left unmatched. The CDR3 is 16 amino acids. CDR3: CASSHNSRDRYEKLFF. The CDR3 DNA is TGCGCCAGCAGCCATAATTCCCGGGACAGATATGAAAAACTGTTTTTT.

The V and J genes are TRBV7-2 and TRBJ2-2; D is possibly TRBD1 (5 bases). This CDR3 is built from 16 residues. The germline CDR1 and CDR2 sequences are SGHTA and FQGNSA. The germline V and J ends were trimmed by 1 base and 4 bases, with 13 bases remaining between them. CDR3 in DNA: TGTGCCAGCAGCTTAGGCGGTCAGGGCGGCACCGGGGAGCTGTTTTTT. As protein: CASSLGGQGGTGELFF.

The chain has TRBV15 and TRBJ2-1, with no clear D. V gave up 8 bases and J gave up 2 bases, with 4 bases separating them. This CDR3 contains 11 residues. Germline V gene data show CDR1 as LNHNV and CDR2 as YYDKDF (reference sequence). The CDR3 nucleotides read TGTGCCACCCTAGCCTACAATGAGCAGTTCTTC. Translating gives CATLAYNEQFF.

This clone showed up just once. The chain joins TRBV19 to TRBJ1-1; no firm D call. Germline CDR1 LNHDA, CDR2 SQIVND (reference sequence). The CDR3 has 13 residues. The V end was cut by 7 bases, the J end by 0 bases, with 9 bases between. The CDR3 bases are TGTGCCAGTATTGGAGGGATGAACACTGAAGCTTTCTTT. As protein: CASIGGMNTEAFF.

The chain links TRBV28 to TRBJ2-5; 12 bases align to TRBD2. The CDR3 runs 16 residues. From germline, CDR1 is MDHEN and CDR2 SYDVKM. The J segment lost 5 bases and the V segment lost 3 bases, leaving 7 bases of the junction unmatched. Written as DNA, the CDR3 is TGTGCCAGCAGTTTGAGCCTAGCGGGAGGGCTGGAGACCCAGTACTTC. This codes for CASSLSLAGGLETQYF.

Only one count was recorded for this clone. V and J are TRBV5-1 and TRBJ2-3, with 7 bases lining up with TRBD2. The germline V gene encodes CDR1 SGHRS and CDR2 YFSETQ. The CDR3 sequence is 16 residues long. V shed 1 base, J shed 0 bases, and the junction held 5 bases outside the gene matches. In DNA form, the CDR3 reads TGCGCCAGCAGCTTGCCCACTAGCGACAGCACAGATACGCAGTATTTT. This translates into CASSLPTSDSTDTQYF.

This chain uses TRBV28 with TRBJ2-5, with 7 bases identical to TRBD1. The germline V gene has CDR1 MDHEN and CDR2 SYDVKM. The CDR3 covers 15 residues. Germline trimming cut 3 bases from V and 4 bases from J; bases unmatched to any gene: 8. The CDR3 loop reads CASSFVGGSGETQYF. The CDR3 nucleotides are TGTGCCAGCAGTTTCGTAGGGGGCTCCGGAGAGACCCAGTACTTC.

The chain employs TRBV7-7 and TRBJ1-2; 7 bases are shared with TRBD1. The CDR3 spans 13 residues. The J segment lost 8 bases and the V segment lost 5 bases, leaving 8 bases of the junction unmatched. CDR1 is SSHAT and CDR2 is FNYEAQ in the germline V gene (reference sequence). The CDR3 reads CASSRSGQVGYTF. The DNA of the CDR3 is TGTGCCAGCAGCCGATCCGGACAGGTCGGCTACACCTTC.

The V gene is TRBV4-1, the J gene TRBJ1-2; possible D gene TRBD1, 6 bases. Trimming took 6 bases from V and 1 from J, leaving 15 bases between them. CDR1 is MGHRA and CDR2 is YSYEKL in the germline V gene. The CDR3 runs to 15 residues. The CDR3, as DNA: TGCGCCAGCAGTCCTAGGGAGGGGGATAACTATGGCTACACCTTC. The encoded protein is CASSPREGDNYGYTF.